Many counts were recorded for the clone carrying this T cell receptor beta chain. No antigen is known for it. Stated time point: pre-sensitization, week 0. Documented treatment: therapeutic diphenylcyclopropenone sensitization with weekly scalp DPC. Donors, patients with alopecia ranging from 18 to 70 years old and judged suitable for DPC, provided samples. The sample originates from a study of human T cells and chemical hapten exposure. Study overall: The cohort included alopecia areata under or over 50% scalp, totalis and universalis. The study traced per-sample TCR yield variation mainly to small differences in pooled library volumes. Study-level findings and limits: Counts of TCRs above 1 in 1000 frequency stayed unchanged with DPC sensitization.

One entry per CDR3 protein, called by TCRdb with MiXCR from the RACE reads. The data contain roughly 40,000 distinct CDR3 sequences, about an eighth of them seen just once; the ten biggest clones take up 5.5% to 6.5%. The CDR3 consists of 14 residues. From germline, CDR1 is KGHSH and CDR2 LQKENI. V lost 5 bases to trimming and J lost 3 bases; unmatched junction nucleotides: 5. The sequence was obtained from a woman between 25 and 40 years old with alopecia areata. Some clones in this sample may be carry-over from other donors' samples. Material: whole blood, obtained in connection with sensitization to the hapten diphenylcyclopropenone (DPC). This chain joins TRBV18 and TRBJ2-7; TRBD2 aligns across 9 bases. In nucleotides, the CDR3 is TGTGCCAGCTCAACGTCTAGCGGGATCTACGAGCAGTACTTC. Amino acids: CASSTSSGIYEQYF.